These 27 T cell receptor beta chains came from one sample sequenced in a study of blood T cells in healthy people across ages. Sample-barcoded 5' priming and a J-beta primer mix drove a second PCR of roughly 7 to 11 cycles. TCRdb independently ran MiXCR on the 5' RACE reads; one entry per CDR3 protein. The top ten hold 2.1% of the sample, which has 1.5 million to 2 million distinct CDR3 sequences, about 49% seen once. The sequenced sample consisted of blood. Receptors were obtained from a woman aged 40 to 49 in good health.

V and J are TRBV6-2 or TRBV6-3 and TRBJ2-3; 11 nucleotides align to TRBD2. The germline CDR1 and CDR2 sequences are MNHEY and SVGEGT. V gave up 4 bases and J gave up 2 bases; unmatched junction bases: 8. The CDR3 consists of 17 residues. In DNA, the CDR3 is TGTGCCAGCAGTTCCGCCGGACTAGCGGGCAACACAGATACGCAGTATTTT. This codes for CASSSAGLAGNTDTQYF.

This clonotype was seen at least ten times. This chain joins TRBV4-2 and TRBJ2-5; 7 bases align to TRBD1. With V trimmed by 2 bases and J by 3 bases, 3 bases remained unmatched. Germline V lookup: CDR1 LGHNA, CDR2 YNFKEQ. The CDR3 covers 14 residues. The CDR3 loop reads CASSQWGTEETQYF. The CDR3 DNA follows: TGTGCCAGCAGCCAATGGGGGACAGAAGAGACCCAGTACTTC.

This chain connects TRBV28 to TRBJ2-5; 10 nucleotides agree with TRBD2. Trimming cost V 2 bases and J 5 bases; bases outside gene matches: 11. Germline CDR1 is MDHEN and CDR2 is SYDVKM. This CDR3 contains 17 residues. This CDR3 is CASSLGSLAGDRETQYF. DNA for the CDR3: TGTGCCAGCAGTTTAGGGTCGCTAGCGGGGGATCGGGAGACCCAGTACTTC.

This clonotype was observed a few times. The rearrangement joins TRBV20-1 to TRBJ2-3; D possibly uses TRBD1 or TRBD2 (5 bases each). Germline CDR1 reads DFQATT; CDR2 reads SNEGSKA (reference sequence). Trimming cost V 7 bases and J 2 bases, with 13 bases left between them. The CDR3 is 13 amino acids. The CDR3 is CSELGVTTDTQYF. In DNA, the CDR3 is TGCAGTGAGTTGGGGGTCACCACAGATACGCAGTATTTT.

This chain links TRBV29-1 with TRBJ2-1; D remains unclear. Looked up from germline, CDR1 is SQVTM and CDR2 is ANQGSEA. V lost 6 bases, J lost 2 bases, and 17 bases lay in between. The CDR3 extends over 15 amino acids. The CDR3 coding sequence is TGCAGCGTCGCAAGACGGCGACTCACCTACAATGAGCAGTTCTTC. Protein sequence: CSVARRRLTYNEQFF.

The V call is TRBV6-1, the J call TRBJ2-1; no clear D. Germline values: CDR1 MNHNS, CDR2 SASEGT. This CDR3 region has 15 residues. V lost 1 base and J 2 bases, leaving 9 bases between the germline ends. DNA of the CDR3: TGTGCCAGCAGTGAAGGTGTAGGCACCTACAATGAGCAGTTCTTC. The encoded protein is CASSEGVGTYNEQFF.

This clonotype was seen a few times. The chain links TRBV24-1 to TRBJ2-1; possible D gene TRBD1, 5 bases. V was shortened by 4 bases and J by 10 bases, with 16 bases between the two germline ends. Germline loops: CDR1 KGHDR, CDR2 SFDVKD. This CDR3 is 14 amino acids long. CDR3 sequence reads: CATSDQSRVREQFF. The CDR3 region has the DNA TGTGCCACCAGTGACCAATCCAGGGTAAGAGAGCAGTTCTTC.

The chain joins TRBV10-3 to TRBJ1-5, with no clear D. Germline CDR1 reads ENHRY; CDR2 reads SYGVKD. Trimming shortened V by 0 bases and J by 0 bases, and 6 bases separated the two germline ends. This CDR3 is 15 amino acids long. The CDR3 DNA is TGTGCCATCAGTGAGTCGTCGGTTAGCAATCAGCCCCAGCATTTT. Translating it yields CAISESSVSNQPQHF.

The gene calls are TRBV6-2 or TRBV6-3 and TRBJ2-1; D is ambiguous. The CDR3 contains 13 residues. The germline V gene encodes CDR1 MNHEY and CDR2 SVGEGT. V was trimmed by 1 base and J by 9 bases, leaving 10 bases between them. The CDR3 protein is CASSYLRNGEQFF. The CDR3 DNA sequence: TGTGCCAGCAGTTACTTGAGGAACGGTGAGCAGTTCTTC.

This clonotype was detected a few times. The chain couples TRBV6-2 or TRBV6-3 to TRBJ1-1; 7 bases align to TRBD1. The germline V gene has CDR1 MNHEY and CDR2 SVGEGT. Trimming cost V 7 bases and J 5 bases; bases outside gene matches: 7. This CDR3 comprises 13 residues. CDR3 DNA sequence: TGTGCCAGCAATACAGGGGTTCGAACTGAAGCTTTCTTT. Translating it yields CASNTGVRTEAFF.

V usage is TRBV6-6 and J usage is TRBJ2-7, with 8 positions matching TRBD2. Germline CDR1 is MNHNY and CDR2 is SVGAGI (reference sequence). The CDR3 consists of 13 residues. The ends lost 4 bases at V and 3 bases at J; junction bases unmatched: 2. The chain's CDR3 is CASSFSGDYEQYF. The CDR3 nucleotides are TGTGCCAGCAGTTTTAGCGGGGACTACGAGCAGTACTTC.

This sequence joins TRBV20-1 and TRBJ2-5; 7 bases are shared with TRBD2. V shed 3 bases, J shed 5 bases, and the junction held 12 bases outside the gene matches. This CDR3 spans 15 amino acids. Germline V gives CDR1 DFQATT, CDR2 SNEGSKA (reference sequence). CDR3 nucleotide sequence: TGCAGTGCTAGGCACCGCACACTAGCGAGGGAGACCCAGTACTTC. Translation gives CSARHRTLARETQYF.

This clonotype was observed a handful of times. This chain connects TRBV24-1 to TRBJ1-1, with D possibly matching TRBD1 (6 bases). This CDR3 is 13 amino acids long. Germline-derived CDR1 and CDR2 are KGHDR and SFDVKD. The V gene lost 4 bases and the J gene lost 4 bases, with 9 bases spanning the gap. The CDR3 region has the DNA TGTGCCACCAGTGACGGACAGAGCACTGAAGCTTTCTTT. As protein: CATSDGQSTEAFF.

The chain carries TRBV12-3 or TRBV12-4 and TRBJ2-1; tentatively, D is TRBD1 or TRBD2 (6 bases each). This CDR3 is 12 amino acids long. CDR3 amino acids: CGVGGPSNEQFF. Written as DNA, the CDR3 is TGTGGGGTGGGGGGCCCCAGCAATGAGCAGTTCTTC.

The sample holds a few counts of this clonotype. The chain recombines TRBV5-1 with TRBJ2-1; tentatively, D is TRBD1 (6 bases). The CDR3 is 15 residues long. CDR1 and CDR2 from the germline V gene are SGHRS and YFSETQ. V shed 3 bases and J shed 3 bases, with 13 bases lying between them. DNA for the CDR3: TGCGCCAGCAGCTGGGGTTTGGACAGCTACAATGAGCAGTTCTTC. Residues: CASSWGLDSYNEQFF.

This rearrangement joins TRBV12-3 or TRBV12-4 to TRBJ2-1; 8 nucleotides agree with TRBD2. V gave up 5 bases and J gave up 6 bases; unmatched junction bases: 12. The CDR3 extends over 16 amino acids. The CDR3 coding sequence is TGTGCCAGCAGTCTCCCGGGGGGGGGGCCCTCCAATGAGCAGTTCTTC. Amino acid sequence: CASSLPGGGPSNEQFF.

This chain connects TRBV7-9 to TRBJ1-4; D not certain. Germline lookup yields CDR1 SEHNR and CDR2 FQNEAQ (reference sequence). The CDR3 runs to 14 residues. V was trimmed by 3 bases and J by 4 bases, leaving 9 bases between them. CDR3 nucleotide sequence: TGTGCCAGCAGCTTTGACCGTTTTAATGAAAAACTGTTTTTT. This encodes CASSFDRFNEKLFF.

The rearrangement joins TRBV4-3 to TRBJ2-5; TRBD2 aligns across 8 bases. Trimming at V came to 6 bases and at J to 7 bases, leaving 13 bases not matched to a gene. The CDR3 runs to 15 residues. Germline loops: CDR1 LGHNA, CDR2 YSLEER. The CDR3 DNA reads TGCGCCAGCAGATCGGGGACTAGTGATGTCGCGACCCAGTACTTC. As protein: CASRSGTSDVATQYF.

The rearrangement joins TRBV9 to TRBJ2-2; D possibly corresponds to TRBD2 (6 bases). The CDR3 runs 16 residues. Between the trimmed V and J ends, which lost 3 bases and 3 bases, there was a span of 15 bases. Germline CDR1 SGDLS, CDR2 YYNGEE. In nucleotides, the CDR3 is TGTGCCAGCAGCGGCAGGCCAAGGGAGGACACCGGGGAGCTGTTTTTT. It yields the protein CASSGRPREDTGELFF.

The CDR3 region is CSAGAGVSGEQYF. The CDR3 region has the DNA TGCAGTGCAGGTGCGGGGGTCTCGGGGGAGCAGTACTTC. This chain connects TRBV20-1 to TRBJ2-4, with 7 bases aligning to TRBD2. The CDR3 has 13 residues. The V and J ends lost 6 bases and 13 bases, in that order; junction bases with no gene match: 15. Germline lookup yields CDR1 DFQATT and CDR2 SNEGSKA (reference sequence).

This clonotype was seen a few times. This CDR3 is CSVAGVPPYEQYF. CDR3 nucleotide sequence: TGCAGCGTTGCGGGGGTCCCTCCCTACGAGCAGTACTTC. This chain uses TRBV29-1 with TRBJ2-7; a possible D gene is TRBD2 (6 bases). This CDR3 region has 13 residues. Deletions cut 4 bases from V and 2 bases from J, with 12 bases between. Germline V gene data show CDR1 as SQVTM and CDR2 as ANQGSEA.

The chain links TRBV4-3 to TRBJ2-1; tentatively, D is TRBD2 (5 bases). Germline CDR1 is LGHNA and CDR2 is YSLEER. V lost 0 bases and J lost 10, with 13 bases in between. The CDR3 has 14 amino acids. In nucleotides, the CDR3 is TGCGCCAGCAGCCAAGATATTGGACTCCTCGAGCAGTTCTTC. Amino acid sequence: CASSQDIGLLEQFF.

This clonotype was recorded once. This chain connects TRBV3-1 to TRBJ1-1; D is uncertain. CDR3 length: 14 amino acids. From germline, CDR1 is LGHDT and CDR2 YNNKEL (reference sequence). V was pared by 4 bases and J by 7 bases, with 16 bases between. CDR3 sequence (DNA): TGTGCCAGCAGCCCCCGTCGGGGTAAAGTTGAAGCTTTCTTT. This codes for CASSPRRGKVEAFF.

The chain recombines TRBV5-1 with TRBJ2-5, with 7 bases identical to TRBD1. The CDR3 is made up of 15 amino acids. Germline lookup yields CDR1 SGHRS and CDR2 YFSETQ. Trimming removed 6 bases from V and 1 base from J; junction bases left unmatched: 9. The CDR3 DNA reads as TGCGCCAGCAAATATTTACAGGGGATCCAAGAGACCCAGTACTTC. Its protein is CASKYLQGIQETQYF.

This clonotype has just a few counts. The chain recombines TRBV27 with TRBJ2-7, with 7 bases that match TRBD2. The CDR3 sequence is 10 residues long. CDR1 is MNHEY, CDR2 SMNVEV, per germline (reference sequence). The trim removed 11 bases at V and 4 bases at J, leaving 2 bases unmatched. CDR3: CARGGYEQYF. The CDR3 region has the DNA TGTGCCCGCGGGGGATACGAGCAGTACTTC.

This clonotype has only one observation. The rearrangement joins TRBV7-9 to TRBJ1-4; D remains unclear. The germline CDR1 and CDR2 sequences are SEHNR and FQNEAQ (reference sequence). This CDR3 is built from 12 residues. V dropped 4 bases and J dropped 11 bases, with 11 bases sitting between them. In DNA, the CDR3 is TGTGCCAGCAGCTCGGACGGGTGGAAACTGTTTTTT. Translation gives CASSSDGWKLFF.

The V gene is TRBV25-1, the J gene TRBJ2-3; D not resolved. The CDR3 consists of 13 residues. Trimming cost V 4 bases and J 3 bases, with 8 bases left between them. Germline-derived CDR1 and CDR2 are MGHDK and SYGVNS. The CDR3 reads CASSGLTTDTQYF. DNA for the CDR3: TGTGCCAGCAGTGGGCTGACAACAGATACGCAGTATTTT.